This TCR beta chain is from a study of T cells after yellow fever vaccination. TCR cDNA, made by 5'RACE template switching, carried an added universal primer site and UMIs. TCRdb reanalysed the 5' RACE reads using MiXCR and keeps one entry per CDR3 protein. The sample contains some 300,000 distinct CDR3 sequences, 8% to 9.5% of which appear only once. Comments on this clonotype: The antigen remains undetermined.

Points from the study as a whole: Most primary-vaccination clones recurred post-booster (approximately 96% CD4, roughly 90% CD8). Weaker overall was a secondary response that nonetheless peaked faster, on day 5 versus 15.

CDR3 length: 15 residues. Germline loops: CDR1 MNHNS, CDR2 SASEGT. Deletions cut 7 bases from V and 6 bases from J, with 19 bases between. This chain links TRBV6-1 with TRBJ1-5; possibly TRBD1 for D (5 bases). This material consisted of PBMCs, taken more than 35 days after the first yellow fever vaccination. The receptor comes from a young man who received the YFV17D yellow fever vaccine. CDR3 sequence: CASIARGERGQPQHF. The DNA of the CDR3 is TGTGCCAGCATCGCTAGAGGGGAGCGGGGTCAGCCCCAGCATTTT.